A single sample gave rise to the 9 T cell receptor beta chains below, sequenced in a study of T-cell reconstitution after alpha-beta-depleted transplantation in children. Unique molecular identifiers were used to barcode this TCRbeta library. One entry per CDR3 protein results from TCRdb running MiXCR on the PCR reads. The table lists about 870,000 distinct CDR3 sequences, around 15% of them singletons. The sequencing here drew on PBMCs, mostly from graft donor cells, taken 360 days after TCRalphabeta/CD19-depleted stem cell transplant. These receptor sequences come from a male patient between 5 and 17 years old who had a stem cell transplant for acute lymphoblastic leukemia, so the T cells may come from the graft donor.

The CDR3 nucleotides are TGTGCCAGCAGTGAGACTAGAGGGAGGTTTACGCAGTATTTT. Translated: CASSETRGRFTQYF. The gene calls are TRBV12-3 or TRBV12-4 and TRBJ2-3, with D perhaps matching TRBD2 (6 bases). The V end was cut by 5 bases, the J end by 8 bases, with 17 bases between. This CDR3 contains 14 residues.

This clonotype was observed a few times. The chain combines TRBV19 with TRBJ2-7; D might be TRBD1 (5 bases). Trimming took 3 bases from V and 1 from J, leaving 10 bases between them. Per the germline V gene, CDR1 is LNHDA and CDR2 is SQIVND (reference sequence). The CDR3 loop spans 14 amino acids. CDR3 amino acids: CASSIEDTSYEQYF. Here the CDR3 DNA reads TGTGCCAGTAGTATTGAGGACACATCCTACGAGCAGTACTTC.

This clonotype is a singleton in its sample. This chain joins TRBV2 and TRBJ2-7; 10 nucleotides match TRBD2. Germline CDR1 reads SNHLY; CDR2 reads FYNNEI. Trimming cost V 6 bases and J 0 bases; bases outside gene matches: 8. The CDR3 sequence is 16 residues long. The CDR3 nucleotides are TGTGCCAGCAGCCCTACAGCGGGAGGGGGCTCCTACGAGCAGTACTTC. It is translated as CASSPTAGGGSYEQYF.

The sample holds a few counts of this clonotype. A much larger clone differs by one base, so this may be a read error. The chain uses TRBV20-1 and TRBJ2-7, with D maybe TRBD1 (6 bases). Trimming left V 2 bases short and J 0 bases short, with 11 bases between. The CDR3 has 14 amino acids. Germline values: CDR1 DFQATT, CDR2 SNEGSKA (reference sequence). CDR3 amino acids: CSARSDRPSYEQYF. Written as DNA, the CDR3 is TGCAGTGCTAGATCTGACAGGCCCTCCTACGAGCAGTACTTC.

The chain is built from TRBV7-2 and TRBJ2-3; D may be TRBD2 (5 bases). Trimming took 3 bases from V and 0 from J, leaving 16 bases between them. The CDR3 consists of 17 residues. In germline, CDR1 is SGHTA, CDR2 FQGNSA. The CDR3 loop reads CASSFPGIAASTDTQYF. The CDR3 coding sequence is TGTGCCAGCAGCTTCCCCGGGATAGCAGCTAGCACAGATACGCAGTATTTT.

This CDR3 is CASRRGLASYNEQFF. DNA for the CDR3: TGTGCCAGCAGGCGGGGACTAGCGAGCTACAATGAGCAGTTCTTC. The genes are TRBV12-3 or TRBV12-4 and TRBJ2-1, with 10 bases lining up with TRBD2. The CDR3 consists of 15 residues. Trimming cost V 6 bases and J 3 bases; bases outside gene matches: 5.

This clonotype was counted a few times. CDR3 DNA: TGCGCCAGCTTCGGATTACTAGCGGGAGGGCAGTTCTTC. Protein sequence: CASFGLLAGGQFF. The chain links TRBV5-1 to TRBJ2-1; 12 nucleotides agree with TRBD2. Trimming took 7 bases from V and 12 from J; bases not matched to a gene: 8. The germline CDR1 and CDR2 sequences are SGHRS and YFSETQ. The CDR3 sequence is 13 residues long.

The rearrangement links TRBV12-3 or TRBV12-4 to TRBJ2-5, with a possible D match to TRBD1 (6 bases). The CDR3 sequence is 15 residues long. The V end lost 2 bases, the J end lost 5 bases, and 15 bases lay between the germline ends. The CDR3 DNA reads as TGTGCCAGCAGTTTATTTGACAGGATAGAGGAGACCCAGTACTTC. This encodes CASSLFDRIEETQYF.

At least ten counts were recorded for this clonotype. V is TRBV20-1 and J is TRBJ2-3, with D perhaps TRBD1 (5 bases). The V gene's germline CDR1 is DFQATT and CDR2 SNEGSKA (reference sequence). Between the trimmed V and J ends, which lost 1 base and 10 bases, there was a span of 9 bases. CDR3 size: 11 residues. Here the CDR3 reads CSARGRQPQYF. CDR3 nucleotides: TGCAGTGCTAGAGGTAGACAGCCGCAGTATTTT.